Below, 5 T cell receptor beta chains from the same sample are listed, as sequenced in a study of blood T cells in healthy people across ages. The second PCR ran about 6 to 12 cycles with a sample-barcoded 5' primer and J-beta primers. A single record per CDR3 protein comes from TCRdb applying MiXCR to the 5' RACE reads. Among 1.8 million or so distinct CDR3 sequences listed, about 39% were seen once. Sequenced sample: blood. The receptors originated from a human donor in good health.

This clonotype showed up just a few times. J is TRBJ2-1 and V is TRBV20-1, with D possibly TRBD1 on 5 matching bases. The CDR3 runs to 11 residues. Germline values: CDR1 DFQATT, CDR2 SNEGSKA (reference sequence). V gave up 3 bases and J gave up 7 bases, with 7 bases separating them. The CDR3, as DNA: TGCAGTGCTAGCCACAGGAATGAGCAGTTCTTC. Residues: CSASHRNEQFF.

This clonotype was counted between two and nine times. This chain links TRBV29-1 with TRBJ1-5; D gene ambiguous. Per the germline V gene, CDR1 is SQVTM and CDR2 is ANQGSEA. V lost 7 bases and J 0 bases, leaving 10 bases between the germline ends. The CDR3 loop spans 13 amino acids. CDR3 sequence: CSATDDSNQPQHF. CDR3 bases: TGCAGCGCTACGGATGATAGCAATCAGCCCCAGCATTTT.

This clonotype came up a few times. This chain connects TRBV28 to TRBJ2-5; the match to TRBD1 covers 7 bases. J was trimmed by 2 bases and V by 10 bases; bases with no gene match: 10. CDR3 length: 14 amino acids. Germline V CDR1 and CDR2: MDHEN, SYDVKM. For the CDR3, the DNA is TGTGCCACTGGGAAGACAGGGCAACAAGAGACCCAGTACTTC. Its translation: CATGKTGQQETQYF. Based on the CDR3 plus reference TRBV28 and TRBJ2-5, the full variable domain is DVKVTQSSRYLVKRTGEKVFLECVQDMDHENMFWYRQDPGLGLRLIYFSYDVKMKEKGDIPEGYSVSREKKERFSLILESASTNQTSMYLCATGKTGQQETQYFGPGTRLLVL.

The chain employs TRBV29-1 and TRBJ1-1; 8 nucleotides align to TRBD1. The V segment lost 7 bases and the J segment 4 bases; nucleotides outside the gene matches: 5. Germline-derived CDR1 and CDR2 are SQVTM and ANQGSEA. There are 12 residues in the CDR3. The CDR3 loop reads CSGTGSGTEAFF. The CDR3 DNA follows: TGCAGCGGGACAGGGAGTGGCACTGAAGCTTTCTTT.

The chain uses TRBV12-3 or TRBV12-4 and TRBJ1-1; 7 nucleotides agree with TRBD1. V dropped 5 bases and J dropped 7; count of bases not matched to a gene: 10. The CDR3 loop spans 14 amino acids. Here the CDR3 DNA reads TGTGCCAGCAGTAAGACAGGGACTGGCTTTGAAGCTTTCTTT. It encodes CASSKTGTGFEAFF.